This TCR beta chain emerged from a study of shared clonotypes between healthy human individuals. The table lists this clone with a few counts. J was trimmed by 7 bases and V by 0 bases; bases with no gene match: 4. Germline lookup yields CDR1 SGDLS and CDR2 YYNGEE. The CDR3 runs to 16 residues. A deep-level run was used for the assay. The repertoire was sequenced with immunoSEQ multiplex PCR; TCRdb's copy has only in-frame clones and lacks some. The sample records about 2,500,000 clones, approximately 92% being singletons. The donors, healthy adults who were HIV-negative, had experienced no recent acute infections or vaccinations.

The chain is built from TRBV9 and TRBJ1-6; 10 bases map to TRBD1. The sequenced sample was naive CD4+ T cells sorted from blood. The subset here: CD45RA+ positively selected. The clonotype was recovered from a man between 18 and 29 years old in good health. CDR3 sequence (DNA): TGTGCCAGCAGCGTAGTAGGGACAGGGGTGAATTCACCCCTCCACTTT. Translating gives CASSVVGTGVNSPLHF.